One and the same sample provided the 21 T cell receptor beta chains below, sequenced in a study of T cells in Graves' hyperthyroidism and ophthalmopathy. Template material for amplifying TCR beta CDR3 regions consisted of RNA transcripts. The primer set for the first-round RT-PCR of the TCR CDR3 was HTBI. TCRdb passed the multiplex PCR reads through MiXCR, listing each CDR3 protein once. The sample shows around 350,000 distinct CDR3 sequences, 13% to 15% of them seen only once. The sequenced sample consisted of blood. These receptors were obtained from a woman aged 55-69 years with Graves' ophthalmopathy.

This clonotype was picked up many times. CDR3 amino acids: CASSPGGGYNEQFF. CDR3 bases: TGTGCCAGCTCACCAGGGGGCGGTTACAATGAGCAGTTCTTC. This chain joins TRBV18 and TRBJ2-1, with a tentative D call TRBD1 (6 bases). V gave up 2 bases and J gave up 4 bases, with 9 bases separating them. The CDR3 has 14 amino acids. Germline loops: CDR1 KGHSH, CDR2 LQKENI.

This clonotype was observed many times. The chain is built from TRBV28 and TRBJ2-5; D remains unclear. Germline V CDR1 and CDR2: MDHEN, SYDVKM. This CDR3 is 13 amino acids long. V lost 3 bases and J 3 bases, leaving 8 bases between the germline ends. For the CDR3, the DNA is TGTGCCAGCAGTTTTGGGAAGAAAGAGACCCAGTACTTC. Translation gives CASSFGKKETQYF.

This clonotype was detected ten times or more. CDR3 DNA sequence: TGTGCCAGCAGTTCCCATAGCGGGTCCCGGGGTGAGCAGTTCTTC. Translated, it gives CASSSHSGSRGEQFF. J is TRBJ2-1 and V is TRBV28, with 7 bases fitting TRBD2. The CDR3 spans 15 residues. Trimming cost V 4 bases and J 9 bases; bases outside gene matches: 12. CDR1 and CDR2 (germline): MDHEN, SYDVKM.

This chain connects TRBV19 to TRBJ2-7; D gene unclear. The V gene lost 5 bases and the J gene lost 2 bases, with 10 bases spanning the gap. The CDR3 spans 13 residues. Germline lookup yields CDR1 LNHDA and CDR2 SQIVND (reference sequence). CDR3 amino acids: CASSRTHPYEQYF. Here the CDR3 DNA reads TGTGCCAGTAGTCGCACCCATCCCTACGAGCAGTACTTC. Together with reference TRBV19 and TRBJ2-7, the CDR3 gives the full variable domain: DGGITQSPKYLFRKEGQNVTLSCEQNLNHDAMYWYRQDPGQGLRLIYYSQIVNDFQKGDIAEGYSVSREKKESFPLTVTSAQKNPTAFYLCASSRTHPYEQYFGPGTRLTVT.

This clonotype was detected ten times or more. V usage is TRBV10-3 and J usage is TRBJ2-3; 9 positions match TRBD1. Germline CDR1 is ENHRY and CDR2 is SYGVKD. This CDR3 is 15 amino acids long. Trimming cost V 3 bases and J 4 bases; bases outside gene matches: 5. DNA for the CDR3: TGTGCCATCAGTGAAGGGAGACAGGGGGCAGATACGCAGTATTTT. Protein sequence: CAISEGRQGADTQYF.

This clonotype was picked up a small number of times. This chain links TRBV5-1 with TRBJ1-4; a weak D match, TRBD1 (6 bases). CDR1 and CDR2 (germline): SGHRS, YFSETQ. Trimming took off 4 bases at V and 7 bases at J, with 14 bases between the two ends. The CDR3 contains 14 residues. CDR3 amino acids: CASSLGGAGEKLFF. The CDR3 DNA reads TGCGCCAGCAGCCTCGGGGGGGCCGGTGAAAAACTGTTTTTT.

Details on this clonotype: This may arise from a read error, as a much more abundant clone is one base away. The rearrangement uses TRBV6-5 and TRBJ2-5; D may correspond to TRBD1 or TRBD2 (5 bases each). V was trimmed by 0 bases and J by 7 bases, leaving 12 bases between them. CDR3 length equals 14 residues. CDR1 and CDR2 from the germline V gene are MNHEY and SVGAGI. The CDR3 DNA reads TGTGCCAGCAGTTACTCGGACGGGGCGGGGACCCAGTACTTC. Translation: CASSYSDGAGTQYF.

This clonotype was counted between two and nine times. The chain is built from TRBV19 and TRBJ2-1; the D gene is possibly TRBD2 (6 bases). The germline gives CDR1 LNHDA, CDR2 SQIVND (reference sequence). V lost 5 bases to trimming and J lost 6 bases, with 20 bases between them. The CDR3 consists of 16 residues. CDR3 sequence: CASSALATGPPNEQFF. The CDR3 nucleotides are TGTGCCAGTAGTGCTCTAGCGACGGGACCCCCCAATGAGCAGTTCTTC.

The V and J genes are TRBV4-2 and TRBJ2-3, with D maybe TRBD2 (6 bases). The ends were cut back, 0 bases at V and 2 bases at J, with 12 bases in the middle. The CDR3 covers 16 residues. CDR1 is LGHNA and CDR2 is YNFKEQ in the germline V gene. For the CDR3, the DNA is TGTGCCAGCAGCCAAGATGTGGGAGGCTACACAGATACGCAGTATTTT. The encoded protein is CASSQDVGGYTDTQYF.

The V call is TRBV6-1, the J call TRBJ1-5, with D maybe TRBD1 (5 bases). This CDR3 has 13 amino acids. In germline, CDR1 is MNHNS, CDR2 SASEGT. Between the trimmed V and J ends, which lost 8 bases and 5 bases, there was a span of 13 bases. In DNA form, the CDR3 reads TGTGCCAGCCAGATGGGACCCTATCAGCCCCAGCATTTT. Amino acids: CASQMGPYQPQHF.

This clonotype appeared many times. The chain couples TRBV7-8 to TRBJ1-5, with 7 bases matching TRBD1. Germline assignment: CDR1 SGHVS and CDR2 FQNEAQ. J lost 4 bases, V lost 5 bases, and 5 bases had no gene match. This CDR3 region has 14 residues. The CDR3, as DNA: TGTGCCAGCAGCGGGACAGTTGGGAATCAGCCCCAGCATTTT. This codes for CASSGTVGNQPQHF.

This clonotype came up many times. The chain combines TRBV12-3 or TRBV12-4 with TRBJ2-4; TRBD2 might be the D (5 bases). Trimming stripped 2 bases from V and 7 bases from J, with 18 bases between. This CDR3 region has 16 residues. The CDR3 bases are TGTGCCAGCAGTTTAAATGAGGGAGCCAGATTGAACATTCAGTACTTC. Translating gives CASSLNEGARLNIQYF.

This chain uses TRBV20-1 with TRBJ1-6; perhaps TRBD1 as D (5 bases). V was cut by 1 base and J by 0 bases, with 10 bases left in between. Germline V lookup: CDR1 DFQATT, CDR2 SNEGSKA (reference sequence). The CDR3 spans 16 residues. The CDR3, as DNA: TGCAGTGCTAGAGTCCCAGGGAGCTCCTATAATTCACCCCTCCACTTT. Encoded protein: CSARVPGSSYNSPLHF.

Ten or more counts support this clonotype. The chain uses TRBV7-2 and TRBJ2-1, with D tentatively TRBD1 (6 bases). The CDR3 consists of 13 residues. In germline, CDR1 is SGHTA, CDR2 FQGNSA. Trimming stripped 7 bases from V and 12 bases from J, with 19 bases between. DNA of the CDR3: TGTGCCAGCAAAGGGGGAAGGAGGTTGGGGCAGTTCTTC. Its translation is CASKGGRRLGQFF.

The table lists this clonotype with many counts. The V and J genes are TRBV27 and TRBJ2-3; no definite D call. V lost 6 bases to trimming and J lost 1 base, with 8 bases between them. The CDR3 extends over 13 amino acids. The germline V gene encodes CDR1 MNHEY and CDR2 SMNVEV (reference sequence). The CDR3 protein is CASRGIGTDTQYF. CDR3 in DNA: TGTGCCAGCAGGGGTATTGGCACAGATACGCAGTATTTT.

This clonotype was counted many times. This chain joins TRBV27 and TRBJ2-5, with 7 bases identical to TRBD2. V lost 3 bases to trimming and J lost 5 bases; unmatched junction nucleotides: 3. The CDR3 totals 13 residues. The germline gives CDR1 MNHEY, CDR2 SMNVEV (reference sequence). The CDR3 DNA follows: TGTGCCAGCAGTTTGCGGGAGAGGGAGACCCAGTACTTC. Its translation: CASSLRERETQYF.

The sample holds many counts of this clonotype. The rearrangement links TRBV18 to TRBJ2-4; 9 positions agree with TRBD2. This CDR3 has 15 amino acids. Per the germline V gene, CDR1 is KGHSH and CDR2 is LQKENI. V gave up 5 bases and J gave up 8 bases; unmatched junction bases: 10. The CDR3 is CASSTREGPGDIQYF. The CDR3 nucleotides are TGTGCCAGCTCAACGCGGGAGGGCCCCGGGGACATTCAGTACTTC.

Turning to this clonotype: With a much larger clone just one base away, this may be a read error. The chain couples TRBV28 to TRBJ2-5; 7 positions agree with TRBD2. The germline V gene has CDR1 MDHEN and CDR2 SYDVKM. V lost 6 bases, J lost 1 base, and 11 bases stayed unmatched. This CDR3 has 16 amino acids. CDR3 residues: CASSKAPTSLQETQYF. As DNA, the CDR3 is TGTGCCAGCAGCAAAGCGCCGACTAGCCTCCAAGAGACCCAGTACTTC. Full variable domain (rest looked up from reference TRBV28 and TRBJ2-5): DVKVTQSSRYLVKRTGEKVFLECVQDMDHENMFWYRQDPGLGLRLIYFSYDVKMKEKGDIPEGYSVSREKKERFSLILESASTNQTSMYLCASSKAPTSLQETQYFGPGTRLLVL.

Turning to this clonotype: This clone may be a read error of a much larger clone one base away. This chain joins TRBV12-3 or TRBV12-4 and TRBJ2-3; no definite D call. This CDR3 comprises 14 residues. CDR3 in DNA: TGTGACAGCAGTTTCTCCGCGGGCACAGATACGCAGTATTTT. It is translated as CDSSFSAGTDTQYF.

This clonotype was seen repeatedly, ten times or more. The chain combines TRBV2 with TRBJ2-1, with 11 positions matching TRBD2. The CDR3 covers 16 residues. CDR1 SNHLY and CDR2 FYNNEI come from the germline V gene. The V and J ends lost 5 bases and 5 bases, in that order; junction bases with no gene match: 8. In nucleotides, the CDR3 is TGTGCCAGCAGTCCTGGTAGCGGGAGGGGGGACAATGAGCAGTTCTTC. Protein product: CASSPGSGRGDNEQFF. Supplemented by reference TRBV2 and TRBJ2-1, the full variable domain reads EPEVTQTPSHQVTQMGQEVILRCVPISNHLYFYWYRQILGQKVEFLVSFYNNEISEKSEIFDDQFSVERPDGSNFTLKIRSTKLEDSAMYFCASSPGSGRGDNEQFFGPGTRLTVL.

Ten or more counts support this clonotype. This sequence joins TRBV7-2 and TRBJ2-2; 12 bases are a match to TRBD1. CDR3 length: 18 amino acids. Germline CDR1 is SGHTA and CDR2 is FQGNSA. Trimming removed 1 base from V and 6 bases from J; junction bases left unmatched: 9. The CDR3 reads CASSLVGDRGRISGELFF. DNA of the CDR3: TGTGCCAGCAGCTTAGTTGGGGACAGGGGGCGCATTTCCGGGGAGCTGTTTTTT.